The clone carrying this T cell receptor beta chain occurred a few times. Its target is unknown. These data are taken from a study of T cell repertoires in cytomegalovirus infection. Looking at the study overall: Public TCR beta signature analysis indicated the presence of both CMV infection and matching HLA type. Points from the study as a whole: There were HLA-C-restricted CMV-specific TCR beta clonotypes dominating the ex vivo response.

TCRdb recomputed calls from the reads with MiXCR, one row per CDR3 protein. The repertoire holds about 700,000 distinct CDR3 sequences, with around 35% as singletons. The germline gives CDR1 SEHNR, CDR2 FQNEAQ (reference sequence). Trimming at V came to 5 bases and at J to 1 base, leaving 8 bases not matched to a gene. The CDR3 is 15 residues long. The sequences come from cultured PBMCs, collected from culture after CMV antigen stimulation. The chain links TRBV7-9 to TRBJ2-7, with 7 positions matching TRBD1. This receptor was identified in a human donor in good health (CMV status not recorded). Some clones in this sample may be carry-over from other donors' samples. CDR3: CASSPETGISYEQYF. DNA of the CDR3: TGTGCCAGCAGCCCTGAGACAGGGATTTCCTACGAGCAGTACTTC.